This T cell receptor beta chain was sequenced in a study of spatial heterogeneity in lung cancer. This clonotype was counted only a few times. Its antigen is still unknown. TCRdb called the 5' RACE reads again in MiXCR, with one record for every CDR3 protein. This sample has tens of thousands of distinct CDR3 sequences, with around 13% found just once. Time point given: sample taken at primary tumor resection. Frozen PBMC, nontumor lung or tumor provided whole RNA, which was sequenced unsorted. With 5 bases clipped from V and 10 bases from J, the junction kept 14 bases outside the gene matches. Germline-derived CDR1 and CDR2 are SGHAT and FQNNGV. The CDR3 is made up of 15 amino acids. The study's findings and limits: Whereas they appeared in blood less at follow-up, ubiquitous expanded tumor TCRs appeared there more at resection.

This specimen consisted of PBMCs, obtained at surgery. The chain couples TRBV11-2 to TRBJ2-1; 7 bases agree with TRBD1. This TCR was recovered from a male donor with early-stage non-small cell lung cancer. The CDR3 protein is CASSLRQGRGYEQFF. The CDR3 DNA is TGTGCCAGCAGCCTACGACAGGGTAGGGGATACGAGCAGTTCTTC.